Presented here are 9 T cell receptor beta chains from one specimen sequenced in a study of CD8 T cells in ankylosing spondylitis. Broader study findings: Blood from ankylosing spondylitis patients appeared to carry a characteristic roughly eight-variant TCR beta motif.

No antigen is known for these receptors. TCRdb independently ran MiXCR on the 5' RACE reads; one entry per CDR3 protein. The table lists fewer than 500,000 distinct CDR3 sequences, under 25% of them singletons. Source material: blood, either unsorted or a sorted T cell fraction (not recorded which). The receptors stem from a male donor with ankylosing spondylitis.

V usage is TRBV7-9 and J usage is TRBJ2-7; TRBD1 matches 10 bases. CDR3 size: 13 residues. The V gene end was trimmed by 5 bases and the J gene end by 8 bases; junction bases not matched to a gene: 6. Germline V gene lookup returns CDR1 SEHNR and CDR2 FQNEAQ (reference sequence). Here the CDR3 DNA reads TGTGCCAGCAGCCTAAGACAGGGGGCCCAGCAGTACTTC. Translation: CASSLRQGAQQYF.

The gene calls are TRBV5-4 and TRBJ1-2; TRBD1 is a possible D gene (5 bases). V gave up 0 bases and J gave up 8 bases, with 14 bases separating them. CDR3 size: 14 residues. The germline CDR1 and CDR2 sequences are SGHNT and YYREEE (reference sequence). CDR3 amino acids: CASSLESASGGYTF. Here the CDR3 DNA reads TGTGCCAGCAGCTTGGAGTCCGCCTCAGGGGGCTACACCTTC. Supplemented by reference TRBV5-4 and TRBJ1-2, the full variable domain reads ETGVTQSPTHLIKTRGQQVTLRCSSQSGHNTVSWYQQALGQGPQFIFQYYREEENGRGNFPPRFSGLQFPNYSSELNVNALELDDSALYLCASSLESASGGYTFGSGTRLTVV.

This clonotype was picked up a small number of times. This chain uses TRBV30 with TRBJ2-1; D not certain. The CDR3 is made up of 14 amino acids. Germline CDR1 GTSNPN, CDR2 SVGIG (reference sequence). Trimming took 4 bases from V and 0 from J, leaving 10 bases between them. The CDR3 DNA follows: TGTGCCTGGAATCCCCTGAGCTCCTACAATGAGCAGTTCTTC. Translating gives CAWNPLSSYNEQFF.

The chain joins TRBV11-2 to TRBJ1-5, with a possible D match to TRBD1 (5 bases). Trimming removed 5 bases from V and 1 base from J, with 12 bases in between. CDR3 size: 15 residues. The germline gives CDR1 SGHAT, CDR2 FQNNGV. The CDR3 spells CASSQGGESNQPQHF. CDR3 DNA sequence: TGTGCCAGCAGCCAGGGAGGGGAGAGCAATCAGCCCCAGCATTTT.

The CDR3 bases are TGCAGTGCTAGAGATCCAACGCGGCTGAACTATGGCTACACCTTC. Translation gives CSARDPTRLNYGYTF. This chain uses TRBV20-1 with TRBJ1-2; D unclear. Per germline, CDR1 DFQATT and CDR2 SNEGSKA (reference sequence). V lost 0 bases to trimming and J lost 2 bases, with 13 bases between them. The CDR3 is 15 amino acids.

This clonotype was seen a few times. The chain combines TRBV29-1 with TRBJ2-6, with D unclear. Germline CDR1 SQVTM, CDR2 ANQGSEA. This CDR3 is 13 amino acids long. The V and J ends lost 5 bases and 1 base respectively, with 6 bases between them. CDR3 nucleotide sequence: TGCAGCGTTTGGATGTCTGGGGCCAACGTCCTGACTTTC. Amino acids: CSVWMSGANVLTF.

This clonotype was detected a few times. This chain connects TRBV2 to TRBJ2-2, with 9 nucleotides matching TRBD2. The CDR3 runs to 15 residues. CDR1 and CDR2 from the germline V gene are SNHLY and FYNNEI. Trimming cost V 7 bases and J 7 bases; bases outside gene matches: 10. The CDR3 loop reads CASTRSGSGSGELFF. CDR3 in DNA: TGTGCCAGCACCCGATCGGGTAGCGGGAGCGGGGAGCTGTTTTTT.

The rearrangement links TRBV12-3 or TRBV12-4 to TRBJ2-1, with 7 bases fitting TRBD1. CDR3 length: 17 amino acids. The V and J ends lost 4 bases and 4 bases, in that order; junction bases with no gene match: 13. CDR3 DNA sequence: TGTGCCAGCAGTTCATCGCTTGCGGACAGGTCTTACAATGAGCAGTTCTTC. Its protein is CASSSSLADRSYNEQFF.

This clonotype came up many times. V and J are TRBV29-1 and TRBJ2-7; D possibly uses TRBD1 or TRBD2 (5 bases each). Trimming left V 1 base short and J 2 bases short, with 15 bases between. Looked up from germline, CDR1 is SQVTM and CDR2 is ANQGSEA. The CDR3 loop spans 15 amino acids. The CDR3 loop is CSVEAQAGRPYEQYF. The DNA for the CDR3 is TGCAGCGTTGAAGCGCAGGCAGGGAGACCCTACGAGCAGTACTTC.